These T cell receptor beta chains were read from a single sample in a study of blood T cell repertoires in COVID-19. The assay was immunoSEQ multiplex PCR, and TCRdb's table has in-frame clones only and misses some. The table lists 150,000 to 180,000 clones, about four fifths of them singletons. The source material was peripheral blood. The receptors were gathered from a woman in her fifties or sixties with acute or convalescent COVID-19. CDR3s include the opening cysteine and the closing phenylalanine or tryptophan.

cdr3_length j_call v_call cdr3_aa
14 TRBJ1-1 TRBV5-1 CASSLAPGFTEAFF
15 TRBJ1-5 TRBV28 CASSSPSTGHQPQHF
17 TRBJ1-4 TRBV30 CAWSGQTGSTTNEKLFF
14 TRBJ2-1 TRBV28 CASSLGGVYNEQFF
13 TRBJ1-4 TRBV29-1 CSVSPGRNEKLFF
16 TRBJ2-1 TRBV4-2 CASSQDTSDSYNEQFF
13 TRBJ1-1 TRBV15 CATLTHPNTEAFF
15 TRBJ1-4 TRBV4-1 CASSLLQAANEKLFF
16 TRBJ2-1 TRBV5-1 CASSLAAGGLHNEQFF
14 TRBJ1-5 TRBV6-5 CASSPGTGNQPQHF
13 TRBJ1-1 TRBV3-1/TRBV3-2 CASSHAGTGTAFF
15 TRBJ2-5 TRBV7-9 CASSLRIGGQETQYF
15 TRBJ1-5 TRBV15 CATSRADRGYQPQHF
15 TRBJ2-3 TRBV6-5 CASSYAGQRTDTQYF
16 TRBJ1-1 TRBV5-4 CASSLRTGSRDTEAFF
14 TRBJ1-2 TRBV5-1 CASSLASGSYGYTF
14 TRBJ2-3 TRBV7-8 CASSLELQGITQYF
17 TRBJ1-5 TRBV7-2 CASSLGQGAHSNQPQHF
17 TRBJ2-5 TRBV5-1 CASSYSGTSGGGETQYF
14 TRBJ1-2 TRBV10-1 CASSTGTDQSGYTF
15 TRBJ2-1 TRBV19 CASRPRLAGDNEQFF
14 TRBJ1-5 TRBV2 CASSQQISNQPQHF
17 TRBJ1-2 TRBV6-4 CASSDWDREPLHYGYTF
12 TRBJ1-2 TRBV10-2 CASSADSYGYTF
14 TRBJ1-2 TRBV29-1 CSGAVEGGMYGYTF
15 TRBJ2-3 TRBV7-9 CASSSSGGAADTQYF
15 TRBJ2-1 TRBV18 CASSETSGGTNEQFF
15 TRBJ1-1 TRBV7-6 CASSARQGGNTEAFF
17 TRBJ2-6 TRBV27 CARFPGTADSGANVLTF
15 TRBJ2-5 TRBV5-1 CASSYLPGDQETQYF
16 TRBJ1-1 TRBV4-1 CASSLGQGRMNTEAFF
15 TRBJ2-2 TRBV5-1 CASSPRTENTGELFF
18 TRBJ1-5 TRBV4-1 CASSQDDRRGYSNQPQHF
13 TRBJ1-1 TRBV12-3/TRBV12-4 CASSPGLNTEAFF
13 TRBJ1-2 TRBV10-2 CASSESDRGGYTF
14 TRBJ2-7 TRBV7-6 CASSLGRDTYEQYF
19 TRBJ2-1 TRBV6-6 CASSRRSLNSGGAYNEQFF
11 TRBJ2-1 TRBV5-6 CASSFGDEQFF
15 TRBJ1-6 TRBV28 CASSDPGQGASPLHF
17 TRBJ2-2 TRBV5-1 CASSSTITPANTGELFF
15 TRBJ1-4 TRBV19 CASSRQGAGNEKLFF
12 TRBJ2-5 TRBV3-1/TRBV3-2 CATRGRKETQYF
13 TRBJ1-4 TRBV12-3/TRBV12-4 CASSYGTSEKLFF
16 TRBJ1-4 TRBV15 CATSRDSGTGRIVLFF
14 TRBJ2-1 TRBV5-1 CATAPSGGYNEQFF
15 TRBJ1-2 TRBV5-5 CASSLAAGSNYGYTF
14 TRBJ2-3 TRBV7-3 CASSLRQSTDTQYF
14 TRBJ2-3 TRBV2 CASSEVLSTDTQYF